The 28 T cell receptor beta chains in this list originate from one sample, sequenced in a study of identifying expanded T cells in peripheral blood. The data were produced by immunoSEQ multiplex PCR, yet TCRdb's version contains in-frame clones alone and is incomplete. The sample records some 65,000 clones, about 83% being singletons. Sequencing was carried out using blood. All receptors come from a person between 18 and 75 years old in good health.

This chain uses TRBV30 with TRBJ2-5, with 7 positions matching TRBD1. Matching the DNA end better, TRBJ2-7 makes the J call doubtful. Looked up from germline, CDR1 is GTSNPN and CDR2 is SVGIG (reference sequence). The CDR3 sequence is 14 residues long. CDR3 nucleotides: TGTGCCTGGGGCACCGGGACAGCAACCTACGAGCAGTACTTC. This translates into CAWGTGTATYEQYF.

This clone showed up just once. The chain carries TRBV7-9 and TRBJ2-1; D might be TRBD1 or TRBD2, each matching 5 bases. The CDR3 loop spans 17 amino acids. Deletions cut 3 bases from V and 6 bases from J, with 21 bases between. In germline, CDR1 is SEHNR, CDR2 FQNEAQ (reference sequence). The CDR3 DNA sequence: TGTGCCAGCAGCTTCGAGCCAGGGAGAATTGCGAGCAATGAGCAGTTCTTC. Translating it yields CASSFEPGRIASNEQFF.

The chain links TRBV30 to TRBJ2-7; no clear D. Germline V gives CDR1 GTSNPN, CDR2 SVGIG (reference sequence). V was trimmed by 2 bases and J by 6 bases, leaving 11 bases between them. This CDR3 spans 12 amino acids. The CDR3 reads CAWSPGGCEQYF. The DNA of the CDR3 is TGTGCCTGGAGTCCCGGCGGCTGCGAGCAGTACTTC.

The CDR3 spells CASSQDHSGTYNEQFF. CDR3 coding DNA: TGCGCCAGCAGCCAAGATCACAGCGGTACTTACAATGAGCAGTTCTTC. The chain combines TRBV4-3 with TRBJ2-1; possibly TRBD2 for D (5 bases). V was cut by 0 bases and J by 4 bases, with 13 bases left in between. Germline CDR1 LGHNA, CDR2 YSLEER. The CDR3 contains 16 residues.

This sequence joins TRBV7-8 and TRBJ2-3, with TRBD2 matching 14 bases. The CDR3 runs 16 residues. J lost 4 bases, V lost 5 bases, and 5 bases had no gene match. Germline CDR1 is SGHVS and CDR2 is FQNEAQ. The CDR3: CASSPGLAGVADTQYF. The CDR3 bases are TGTGCCAGCAGCCCGGGACTAGCGGGAGTAGCAGATACGCAGTATTTT.

The DNA for the CDR3 is TGTGCTAGTGGTTTGGTACTTGGACAGGGGGGAAAAAGGAGCGCAGATACGCAGTATTTT. Amino acids: CASGLVLGQGGKRSADTQYF. This rearrangement joins TRBV12-5 to TRBJ2-3; 10 bases are shared with TRBD1. This CDR3 has 20 amino acids. CDR1 and CDR2 from the germline V gene are LGHNT and FRNRAP. V was clipped by 0 bases and J by 4 bases; unmatched bases: 16.

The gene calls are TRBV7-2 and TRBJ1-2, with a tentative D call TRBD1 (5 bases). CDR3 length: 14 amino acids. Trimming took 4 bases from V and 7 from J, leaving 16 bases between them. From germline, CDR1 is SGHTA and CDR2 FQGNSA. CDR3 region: CASSYQGEGGGYTF. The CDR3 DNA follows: TGTGCCAGCAGCTACCAAGGGGAGGGCGGTGGCTACACCTTC.

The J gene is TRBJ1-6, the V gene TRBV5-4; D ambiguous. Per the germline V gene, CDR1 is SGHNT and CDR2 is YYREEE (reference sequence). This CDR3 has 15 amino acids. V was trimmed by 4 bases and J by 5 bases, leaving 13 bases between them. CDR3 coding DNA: TGTGCCAGCAGCCGGTCCCCAAGGGATAATTCACCCCTCCACTTT. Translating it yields CASSRSPRDNSPLHF. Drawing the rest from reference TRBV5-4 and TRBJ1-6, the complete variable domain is ETGVTQSPTHLIKTRGQQVTLRCSSQSGHNTVSWYQQALGQGPQFIFQYYREEENGRGNFPPRFSGLQFPNYSSELNVNALELDDSALYLCASSRSPRDNSPLHFGNGTRLTVT.

The CDR3, as DNA: TGTGCCAGCAGACCGACAGGGTCCAAAAACATTCAGTACTTC. It is translated as CASRPTGSKNIQYF. The chain has TRBV28 and TRBJ2-4, with 7 bases identical to TRBD1. J lost 2 bases, V lost 6 bases, and 4 bases had no gene match. CDR1 and CDR2 (germline): MDHEN, SYDVKM. The CDR3 runs to 14 residues.

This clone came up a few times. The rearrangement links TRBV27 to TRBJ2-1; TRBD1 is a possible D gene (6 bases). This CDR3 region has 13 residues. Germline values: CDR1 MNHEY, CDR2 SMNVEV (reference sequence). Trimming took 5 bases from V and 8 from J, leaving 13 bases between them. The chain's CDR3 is CASSRTGLDEQFF. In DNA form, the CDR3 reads TGTGCCAGCAGTAGAACAGGGTTGGATGAGCAGTTCTTC.

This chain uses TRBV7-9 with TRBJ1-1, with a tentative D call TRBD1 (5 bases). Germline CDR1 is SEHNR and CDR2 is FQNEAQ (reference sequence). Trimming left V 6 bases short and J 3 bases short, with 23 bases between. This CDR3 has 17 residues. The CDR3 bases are TGTGCCAGCAGACACTCCCTCGGGGCGGGCGGGCACACTGAAGCTTTCTTT. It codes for CASRHSLGAGGHTEAFF.

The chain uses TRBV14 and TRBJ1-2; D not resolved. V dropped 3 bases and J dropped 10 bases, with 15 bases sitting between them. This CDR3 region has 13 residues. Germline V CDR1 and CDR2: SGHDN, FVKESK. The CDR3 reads CASSQDHGFDYTF. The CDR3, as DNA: TGTGCCAGCAGCCAGGATCATGGGTTCGACTACACCTTC. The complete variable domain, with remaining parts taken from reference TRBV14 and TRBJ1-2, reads EAGVTQFPSHSVIEKGQTVTLRCDPISGHDNLYWYRRVMGKEIKFLLHFVKESKQDESGMPNNRFLAERTGGTYSTLKVQPAELEDSGVYFCASSQDHGFDYTFGSGTRLTVV.

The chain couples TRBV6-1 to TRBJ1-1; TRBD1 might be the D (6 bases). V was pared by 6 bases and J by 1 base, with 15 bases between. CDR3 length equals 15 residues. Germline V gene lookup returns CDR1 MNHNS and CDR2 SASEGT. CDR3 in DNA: TGTGCCAGCAGCAGGGGAGGAAAACCGAACACTGAAGCTTTCTTT. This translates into CASSRGGKPNTEAFF.

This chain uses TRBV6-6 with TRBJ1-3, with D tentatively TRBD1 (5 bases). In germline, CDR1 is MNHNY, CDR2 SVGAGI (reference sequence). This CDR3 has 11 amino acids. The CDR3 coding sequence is TGTGCTGGGGGGACCGGAAACACCATATATTTT. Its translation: CAGGTGNTIYF.

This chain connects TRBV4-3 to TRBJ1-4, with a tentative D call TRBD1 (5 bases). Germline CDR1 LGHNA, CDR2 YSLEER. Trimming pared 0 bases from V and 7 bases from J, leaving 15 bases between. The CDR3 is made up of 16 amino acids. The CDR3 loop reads CASSQDSQAGGEKLFF. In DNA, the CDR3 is TGCGCCAGCAGCCAAGACTCACAGGCTGGGGGTGAAAAACTGTTTTTT.

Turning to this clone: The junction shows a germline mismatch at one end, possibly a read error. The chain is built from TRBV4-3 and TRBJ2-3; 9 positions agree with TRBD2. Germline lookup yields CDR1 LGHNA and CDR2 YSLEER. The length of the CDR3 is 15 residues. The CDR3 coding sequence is TGCGCCAGCGGCCAAGGGACTAGCACAACAGATACGCAGTATTTT. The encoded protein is CASGQGTSTTDTQYF.

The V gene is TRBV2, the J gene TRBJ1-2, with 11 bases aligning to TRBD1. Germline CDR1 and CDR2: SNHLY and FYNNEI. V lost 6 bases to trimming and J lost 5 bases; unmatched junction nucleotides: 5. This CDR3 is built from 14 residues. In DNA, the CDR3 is TGTGCCAGCAGGCTCGGACAGGGGGCATATGGCTACACCTTC. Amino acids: CASRLGQGAYGYTF.

The CDR3 loop is CASSFPWGDEQFF. For the CDR3, the DNA is TGTGCCAGCAGCTTCCCGTGGGGAGACGAGCAGTTCTTC. V and J are TRBV5-4 and TRBJ2-1; TRBD2 is a possible D gene (5 bases). Trimming removed 2 bases from V and 10 bases from J, with 13 bases in between. There are 13 residues in the CDR3. Germline-derived CDR1 and CDR2 are SGHNT and YYREEE (reference sequence).

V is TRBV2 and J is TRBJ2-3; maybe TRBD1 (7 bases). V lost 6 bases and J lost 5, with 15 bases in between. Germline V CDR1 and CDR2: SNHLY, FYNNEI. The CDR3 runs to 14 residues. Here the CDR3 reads CASSARQGGDTQYF. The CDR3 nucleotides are TGTGCCAGCAGCGCCAGACAGGGAGGAGATACGCAGTATTTT.

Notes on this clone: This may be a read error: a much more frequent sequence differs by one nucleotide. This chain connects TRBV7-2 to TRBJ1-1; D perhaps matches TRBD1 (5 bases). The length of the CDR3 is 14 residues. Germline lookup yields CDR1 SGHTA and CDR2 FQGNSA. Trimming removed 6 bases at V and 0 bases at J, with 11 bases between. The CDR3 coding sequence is TGTGCCAGCAGTCGACAGTCCATGAACACTGAAGCTTTCTTT. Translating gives CASSRQSMNTEAFF.

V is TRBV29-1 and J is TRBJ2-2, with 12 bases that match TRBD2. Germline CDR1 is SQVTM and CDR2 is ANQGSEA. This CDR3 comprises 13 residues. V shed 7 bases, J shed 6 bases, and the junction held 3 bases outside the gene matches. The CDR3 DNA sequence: TGCAGCGGCAGACTAGCGGGGGCCGGGGAGCTGTTTTTT. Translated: CSGRLAGAGELFF.

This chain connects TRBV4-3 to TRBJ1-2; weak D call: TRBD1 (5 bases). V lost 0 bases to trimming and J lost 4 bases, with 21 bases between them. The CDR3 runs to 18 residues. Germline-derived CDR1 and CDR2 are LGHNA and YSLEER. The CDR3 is CASSQERSRTAGLYGYTF. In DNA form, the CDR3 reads TGCGCCAGCAGCCAAGAAAGATCCCGAACAGCGGGGCTCTATGGCTACACCTTC.

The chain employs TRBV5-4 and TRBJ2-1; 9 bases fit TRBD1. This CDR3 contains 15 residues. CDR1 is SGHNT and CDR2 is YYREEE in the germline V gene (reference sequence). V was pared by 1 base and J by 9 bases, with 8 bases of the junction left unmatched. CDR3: CASSLSSTGGSEQFF. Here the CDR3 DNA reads TGTGCCAGCAGCTTGTCCTCGACAGGGGGAAGTGAGCAGTTCTTC. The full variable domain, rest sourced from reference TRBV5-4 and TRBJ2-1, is ETGVTQSPTHLIKTRGQQVTLRCSSQSGHNTVSWYQQALGQGPQFIFQYYREEENGRGNFPPRFSGLQFPNYSSELNVNALELDDSALYLCASSLSSTGGSEQFFGPGTRLTVL.

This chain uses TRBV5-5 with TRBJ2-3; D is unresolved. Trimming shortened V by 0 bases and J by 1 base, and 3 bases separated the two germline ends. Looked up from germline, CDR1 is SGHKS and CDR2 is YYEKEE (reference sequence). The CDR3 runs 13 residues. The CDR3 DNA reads TGTGCCAGCAGCTTGGCTGGCACAGATACGCAGTATTTT. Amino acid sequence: CASSLAGTDTQYF.

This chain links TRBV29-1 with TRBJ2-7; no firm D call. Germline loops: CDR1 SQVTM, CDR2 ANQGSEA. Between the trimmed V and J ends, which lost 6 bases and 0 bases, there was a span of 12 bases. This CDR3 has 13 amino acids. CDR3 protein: CSVVTVSSYEQYF. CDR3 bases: TGCAGCGTCGTGACGGTGAGCTCCTACGAGCAGTACTTC.

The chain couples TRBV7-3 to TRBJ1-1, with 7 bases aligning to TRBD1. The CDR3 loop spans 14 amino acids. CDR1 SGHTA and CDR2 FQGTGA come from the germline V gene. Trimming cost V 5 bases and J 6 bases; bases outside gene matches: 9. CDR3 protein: CASSASRGIAEAFF. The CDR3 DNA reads TGTGCCAGCAGCGCCTCCAGGGGGATTGCTGAAGCTTTCTTT.

CDR3 sequence: CASSGGQREAFF. The CDR3 nucleotides are TGTGCCAGCAGCGGGGGACAGCGAGAAGCTTTCTTT. This rearrangement joins TRBV6-1 to TRBJ1-1, with 7 positions matching TRBD1. The CDR3 loop spans 12 amino acids. Germline V gene sequence: CDR1 MNHNS, CDR2 SASEGT. V was clipped by 6 bases and J by 8 bases; unmatched bases: 6.

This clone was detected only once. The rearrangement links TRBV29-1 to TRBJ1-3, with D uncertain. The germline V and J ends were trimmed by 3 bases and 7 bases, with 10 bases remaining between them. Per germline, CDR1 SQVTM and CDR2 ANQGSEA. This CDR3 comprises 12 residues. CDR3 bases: TGCAGCGTTGAGGTTTCCGACAACACCATATATTTT. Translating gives CSVEVSDNTIYF.